This T cell receptor beta chain was profiled in a study of molecular identifiers for immune sequencing clone quantification. From the PCR reads, TCRdb called clonotypes with MiXCR, one entry per CDR3 protein. The sample consists of about 640,000 distinct CDR3 sequences, around 20% of them appearing once. Comment on this clonotype: No antigen is known for it.

The CDR3 is 12 residues long. Germline CDR1 is LNHDA and CDR2 is SQIVND (reference sequence). V was cut by 5 bases and J by 4 bases, with 7 bases left in between. Study observations and caveats: Clones above 20 RNA copies held over 98% of effector molecules, under 1% in naive cells. Highly expanded clone sizes could end up underestimated if a barcode were shared by identical TCR molecules.

Sequencing was done on a sample of naive CD8+ T cells from blood, with Jurkat cell RNA spiked in. The sample's subset: FACS-sorted CD8+CD4-CCR7+CD45RA+ naive T cells. The chain couples TRBV19 to TRBJ2-3, with no clear D. This receptor was taken from a human donor in good health. Some libraries in this study had Jurkat cell RNA spiked in. The DNA for the CDR3 is TGTGCCAGTAGTTTCGCGGCAGATACGCAGTATTTT. Translating it yields CASSFAADTQYF.